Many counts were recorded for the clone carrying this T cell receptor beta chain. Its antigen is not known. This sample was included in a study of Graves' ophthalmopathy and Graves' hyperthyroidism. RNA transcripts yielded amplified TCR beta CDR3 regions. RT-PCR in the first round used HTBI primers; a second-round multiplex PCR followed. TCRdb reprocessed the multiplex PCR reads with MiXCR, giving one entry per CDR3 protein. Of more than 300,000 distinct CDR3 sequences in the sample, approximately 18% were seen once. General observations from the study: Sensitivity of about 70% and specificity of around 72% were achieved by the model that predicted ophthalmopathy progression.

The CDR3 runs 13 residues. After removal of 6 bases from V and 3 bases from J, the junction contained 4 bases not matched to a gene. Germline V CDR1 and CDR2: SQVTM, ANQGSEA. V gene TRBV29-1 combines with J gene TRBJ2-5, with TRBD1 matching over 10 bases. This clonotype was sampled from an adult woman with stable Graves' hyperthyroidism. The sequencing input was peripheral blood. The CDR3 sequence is CSVQTGGEETQYF. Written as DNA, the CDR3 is TGCAGCGTCCAGACAGGGGGCGAAGAGACCCAGTACTTC.